Listed here is a single T cell receptor (beta chain). Its antigen is still unknown. Each specimen consisted of about 0.9-11 million cryopreserved PBMC prior to extraction of DNA. The immunoSEQ assay was v3.0, run at survey level. Method: immunoSEQ multiplex PCR; TCRdb's copy keeps in-frame clones and lacks some. Seen here are tens of thousands of clones, roughly nine tenths observed once, and the top ten hold around 4.7%. This specimen belongs to a study of long-term antiretroviral therapy in people with HIV. Points from the study as a whole: HIV repertoires had narrower CDR3 length ranges than controls. Participants lacked recorded data on ART adherence, viral resistance or therapy changes. Pre-ART expanded TRB clones stayed dominant throughout, though often decreasing after ART.

From germline, CDR1 is SGDLS and CDR2 YYNGEE. This CDR3 contains 16 residues. Trimming took 4 bases from V and 8 from J, leaving 24 bases between them. The chain has TRBV9 and TRBJ1-2; possible D gene TRBD1, 5 bases. The source material was unsorted PBMCs, sampled roughly 2.7 years after starting antiretroviral therapy. This receptor was obtained from a man aged 40-55 years with HIV. The CDR3: CASSPAGQGAPRGYTF. The CDR3, as DNA: TGTGCCAGCAGCCCTGCTGGTCAGGGTGCCCCCCGGGGCTACACCTTC.